The next 7 T cell receptor beta chains were all read from a single sample in a study of beta chain features in type 1 diabetes. Every isolated RNA sample was fully reverse transcribed, so sequencing captured expressed TCRB transcripts. Sequencing used immunoSEQ multiplex PCR; TCRdb keeps in-frame clones, though not all of them. This repertoire shows 15,000 to 20,000 clones, 50% found once; its top ten account for approximately 0.4%. The sequenced material came from stem cell memory CD4+ T cells from blood. Receptors originate from a man between 18 and 35 years old in good health.

This chain connects TRBV11-2 to TRBJ2-7; 9 bases line up with TRBD1. This CDR3 has 14 amino acids. Germline V gene data show CDR1 as SGHAT and CDR2 as FQNNGV. V trimming: 3 bases; J trimming: 6 bases; junction bases outside the gene matches: 6. The CDR3 region is CASSLHRGLREQYF. The CDR3 bases are TGTGCCAGCAGCTTGCACAGGGGGCTTCGCGAGCAGTACTTC.

In this sample, this clone turned up a few times. The chain couples TRBV29-1 to TRBJ1-2, with TRBD1 matching 12 bases. CDR1 and CDR2 from the germline V gene are SQVTM and ANQGSEA. The CDR3 runs to 15 residues. With 7 bases clipped from V and 4 bases from J, the junction kept 10 bases outside the gene matches. The CDR3 here is CSGLVSGQGAYGYTF. The CDR3 nucleotides read TGCAGCGGCCTAGTATCGGGACAGGGGGCCTATGGCTACACCTTC.

Only a few counts were recorded for this clone. This rearrangement joins TRBV7-3 to TRBJ2-1; TRBD2 agrees at 7 bases. Trimming at V came to 6 bases and at J to 6 bases, leaving 11 bases not matched to a gene. CDR1 is SGHTA, CDR2 FQGTGA, per germline. The CDR3 length is 15 residues. The DNA for the CDR3 is TGTGCCAGCAGTCCCATTGGACTAGAAGGCAATGAGCAGTTCTTC. Translation gives CASSPIGLEGNEQFF.

This clone came up a few times. This chain uses TRBV18 with TRBJ1-2; weak D call: TRBD1 (6 bases). The ends were cut back, 3 bases at V and 8 bases at J, with 10 bases in the middle. There are 12 residues in the CDR3. Germline CDR1 and CDR2: KGHSH and LQKENI. CDR3 coding DNA: TGTGCCAGCTCACCGGCGCAGGGGGGCTACACCTTC. The encoded protein is CASSPAQGGYTF.

This clone was seen only a few times. The chain links TRBV7-3 to TRBJ2-2; 9 nucleotides match TRBD1. Germline V CDR1 and CDR2: SGHTA, FQGTGA. Losses at the gene ends were 6 bases for V and 5 bases for J; bases not matched to a gene: 1. This CDR3 is 13 amino acids long. The CDR3 loop reads CASRGQGTGELFF. The CDR3 coding sequence is TGTGCCAGCAGGGGACAGGGAACCGGGGAGCTGTTTTTT. Based on the CDR3 plus reference TRBV7-3 and TRBJ2-2, the full variable domain is GAGVSQTPSNKVTEKGKYVELRCDPISGHTALYWYRQSLGQGPEFLIYFQGTGAADDSGLPNDRFFAVRPEGSVSTLKIQRTERGDSAVYLCASRGQGTGELFFGEGSRLTVL.

The chain has TRBV5-4 and TRBJ1-5; TRBD1 matches 9 bases. The CDR3 is 13 residues long. The trim removed 3 bases at V and 7 bases at J, leaving 2 bases unmatched. The germline gives CDR1 SGHNT, CDR2 YYREEE (reference sequence). The CDR3 coding sequence is TGTGCCAGCAGCTGGGGACAGGGCCAGCCCCAGCATTTT. It encodes CASSWGQGQPQHF.

This clone was recorded a few times. This chain connects TRBV6-1 to TRBJ2-5; 7 bases are a match to TRBD1. CDR3 length: 15 residues. With 4 bases clipped from V and 1 base from J, the junction kept 6 bases outside the gene matches. The germline CDR1 and CDR2 sequences are MNHNS and SASEGT. The CDR3 coding sequence is TGTGCCAGCAGTGCCACCGGGACAGCCCAAGAGACCCAGTACTTC. Its translation is CASSATGTAQETQYF.